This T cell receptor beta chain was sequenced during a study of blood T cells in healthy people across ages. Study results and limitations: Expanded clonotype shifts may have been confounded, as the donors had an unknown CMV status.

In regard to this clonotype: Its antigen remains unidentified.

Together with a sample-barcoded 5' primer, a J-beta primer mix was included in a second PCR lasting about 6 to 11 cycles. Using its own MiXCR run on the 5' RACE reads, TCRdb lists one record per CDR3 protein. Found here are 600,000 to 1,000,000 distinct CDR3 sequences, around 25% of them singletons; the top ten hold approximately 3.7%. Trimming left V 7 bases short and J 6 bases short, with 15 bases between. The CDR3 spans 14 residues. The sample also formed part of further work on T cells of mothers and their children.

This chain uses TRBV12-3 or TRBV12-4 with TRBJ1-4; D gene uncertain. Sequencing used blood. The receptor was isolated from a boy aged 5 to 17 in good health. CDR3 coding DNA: TGTGCCAGCACCCCGCAGTCGGGGTATGAAAAACTGTTTTTT. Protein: CASTPQSGYEKLFF.